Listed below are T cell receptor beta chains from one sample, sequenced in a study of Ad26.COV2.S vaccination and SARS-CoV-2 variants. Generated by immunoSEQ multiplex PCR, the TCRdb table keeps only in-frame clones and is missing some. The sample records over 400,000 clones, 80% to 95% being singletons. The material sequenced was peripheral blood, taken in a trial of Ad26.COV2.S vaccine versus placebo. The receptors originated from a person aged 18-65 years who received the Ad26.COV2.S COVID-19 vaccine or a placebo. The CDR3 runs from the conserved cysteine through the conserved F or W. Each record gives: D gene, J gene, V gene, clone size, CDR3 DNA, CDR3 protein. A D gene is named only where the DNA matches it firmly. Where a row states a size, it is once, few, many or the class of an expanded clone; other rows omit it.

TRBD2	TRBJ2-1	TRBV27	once	TGTGCCAGCAGTACTAGCGGACGCAATGAGCAGTTCTTC	CASSTSGRNEQFF
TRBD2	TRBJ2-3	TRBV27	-	TGTGCCAGCAGTGCCGACTCTAGCGGCAACACAGATACGCAGTATTTT	CASSADSSGNTDTQYF
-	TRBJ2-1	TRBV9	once	TGTGCCAGCGGGGCTGAGCAGTTCTTC	CASGAEQFF
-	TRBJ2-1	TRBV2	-	TGTGCCAGCAGTGAGGATGAGCAGTTCTTC	CASSEDEQFF
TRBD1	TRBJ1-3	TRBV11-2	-	TGTGCCAGCAGCTTCCCGGACAGGGAGAGGCGGGGAAACACCATATATTTT	CASSFPDRERRGNTIYF
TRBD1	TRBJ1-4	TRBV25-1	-	TGTGCCAGCAGCGCTGAAGTTGGGACAGGGCCGGAAAAACTGTTTTTT	CASSAEVGTGPEKLFF
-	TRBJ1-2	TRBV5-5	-	TGTGCCAGCAGCACCTTACAGGGCCTTAACTATGGCTACACCTTC	CASSTLQGLNYGYTF
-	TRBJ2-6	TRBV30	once	TGTGCCTGGAGTGTAGCCGGCTCTGGGGCCAACGTCCTGACTTTC	CAWSVAGSGANVLTF
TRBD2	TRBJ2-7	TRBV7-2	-	TGTGCCAGCAGCTTACAGCTAGCGGGAGGGACCTACGAGCAGTACTTC	CASSLQLAGGTYEQYF
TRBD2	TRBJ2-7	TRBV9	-	TGTGCCAGCAGCGTAGGGTCGGGGGGTGGCTACGAGCAGTACTTC	CASSVGSGGGYEQYF
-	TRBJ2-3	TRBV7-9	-	TGTGCCAGCAGCTTCCTCCGGGGGTGGTCCTCAGATACGCAGTATTTT	CASSFLRGWSSDTQYF
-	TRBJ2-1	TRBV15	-	TGTGCCACCAGCAGAGATGGCCGGGGTAGCGATGAGCAGTTCTTC	CATSRDGRGSDEQFF
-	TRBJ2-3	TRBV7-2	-	TGTGCCAGCAGCTTAGGGTGGACAGCCACAGATACGCAGTATTTT	CASSLGWTATDTQYF
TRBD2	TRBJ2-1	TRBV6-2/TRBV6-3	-	TGTGCCAGCAGTCAAGGGGGACTAGCGGGACTTAGGAATGAGCAGTTCTTC	CASSQGGLAGLRNEQFF
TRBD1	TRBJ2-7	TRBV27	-	TGTGCCAGCAGTTCCGACAGGGGGGGGTACGAGCAGTACTTC	CASSSDRGGYEQYF
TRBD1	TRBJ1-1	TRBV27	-	TGTGCCAGCAGTTTATCACTGGGACAGGTACTAAGGGGTGAAGCTTTCTTT	CASSLSLGQVLRGEAFF
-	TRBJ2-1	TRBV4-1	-	TGCGCCAGCAGCCCTTGGGGACTTCAAGTCTCCTACAATGAGCAGTTCTTC	CASSPWGLQVSYNEQFF
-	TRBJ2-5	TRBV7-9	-	TGTGCCAGCAGCTTAGGGGCGGGTAGGGTGGAGACCCAGTACTTC	CASSLGAGRVETQYF
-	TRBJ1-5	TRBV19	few	TGTGCCAGTAGTATAGACGTCAATCAGCCCCAGCATTTT	CASSIDVNQPQHF
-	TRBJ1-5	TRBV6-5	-	TGTGCCAGCAGGGAGAAGGGATATAGCAATCAGCCCCAGCATTTT	CASREKGYSNQPQHF
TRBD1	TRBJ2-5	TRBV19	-	TGTGCCAGTAGTATAGATCTGGGACAGGGAGAGACCCAGTACTTC	CASSIDLGQGETQYF
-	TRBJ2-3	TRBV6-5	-	TGTGCCAGCAGTTACTTGTCCAGTACAGATACGCAGTATTTT	CASSYLSSTDTQYF
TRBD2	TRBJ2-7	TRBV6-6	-	TGTGCCAGCCGACGGACTAGCGGCTCCTACGAGCAGTACTTC	CASRRTSGSYEQYF
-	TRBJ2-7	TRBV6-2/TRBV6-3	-	TGTGCCAGCAGTTACGGGACCAAGCAGTACTTC	CASSYGTKQYF
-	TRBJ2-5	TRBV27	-	TGTGCCAGCAGTTTATCGGTCCAAGAGACCCAGTACTTC	CASSLSVQETQYF
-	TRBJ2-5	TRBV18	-	TGTGCCAGCTCACCGCCGGGTAGGCAACAAGAGACCCAGTACTTC	CASSPPGRQQETQYF
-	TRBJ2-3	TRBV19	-	TGTGCCAGTAGTATAGATGCCGGGGCCTTTAGCACAGATACGCAGTATTTT	CASSIDAGAFSTDTQYF
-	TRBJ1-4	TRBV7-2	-	TGTGCCAGCAGCCCAGGAGGGCAGGGTTATGAAAAACTGTTTTTT	CASSPGGQGYEKLFF
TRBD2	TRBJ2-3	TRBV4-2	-	TGTGCCAGCAGCCCTAGCGGGAGTAGCACAGATACGCAGTATTTT	CASSPSGSSTDTQYF